This is a list of T cell receptor beta chains from one sample in a study of blood T cell repertoires in COVID-19. Produced via immunoSEQ multiplex PCR; TCRdb's table is partial and in-frame only. Found here are roughly 120,000 clones, about 85% of them singletons; the top ten hold 6.5% to 8.5%. Material for sequencing was peripheral blood. The receptor set was obtained from a human donor in a cohort sampled during active COVID-19. Both conserved end residues are part of each CDR3. The D gene is left open where the match is weak.

D | J | V | CDR3
TRBD1 | TRBJ1-6 | TRBV6-5 | CASNRGQNSPLHF
NA | TRBJ1-2 | TRBV7-9 | CASSRDSFYSGYTF
TRBD1 | TRBJ1-1 | TRBV11-3 | CASSVGGQGNTEAFF
TRBD1 | TRBJ1-1 | TRBV9 | CASSRTGGNTEAFF
NA | TRBJ2-3 | TRBV7-2 | CASSQGNTDTQYF
NA | TRBJ2-1 | TRBV6-4 | CASSVWGEGSYNEQFF
TRBD1 | TRBJ2-7 | TRBV6-5 | CASIRTGGNYEQYF
TRBD1 | TRBJ2-1 | TRBV24-1 | CATSDLGQGAYNEQFF
NA | TRBJ1-2 | TRBV14 | CASSQDGGNYGYTF
NA | TRBJ1-4 | TRBV5-1 | CASSFGGATNEKLFF
NA | TRBJ1-2 | TRBV19 | CASSIREPYGYTF
TRBD2 | TRBJ2-3 | TRBV5-1 | CASSLDDGGDTDTQYF
TRBD2 | TRBJ2-5 | TRBV11-3 | CASSLGVAGVLPTQYF
NA | TRBJ2-7 | TRBV7-9 | CASSLSPGIDEQYF
NA | TRBJ1-2 | TRBV5-6 | CASSPFSSLYGYTF
NA | TRBJ1-5 | TRBV10-1 | CASSELQGPNQPQHF
NA | TRBJ1-6 | TRBV30 | CAWSVLPQGSPPLHF
TRBD1 | TRBJ2-3 | TRBV19 | CATQVSRGLSTDTQYF
TRBD1 | TRBJ2-4 | TRBV29-1 | CSVAGQDKNIQYF
TRBD1 | TRBJ1-4 | TRBV5-1 | CASNVAPTGATNEKLFF
TRBD2 | TRBJ2-2 | TRBV7-3 | CASSLSSGANTGELFF
TRBD1 | TRBJ2-5 | TRBV6-6 | CASSYTQGDQETQYF
TRBD1 | TRBJ2-1 | TRBV29-1 | CSVAPGTGANEQFF
TRBD1 | TRBJ1-3 | TRBV27 | CASSLGRGLGNTIYF
NA | TRBJ2-7 | TRBV6-5 | CASRWGQGYYEQYF
TRBD1 | TRBJ2-7 | TRBV11-3 | CASSLGRGNYEQYF
NA | TRBJ1-5 | TRBV28 | CASSLRWGQGNQPQHF
TRBD2 | TRBJ2-1 | TRBV5-1 | CASSLTSGSYEQFF
TRBD1 | TRBJ1-3 | TRBV18 | CASSPGTAPRGNTIYF
NA | TRBJ2-1 | TRBV21-1 | CAIEAEAGPYSYNEQFF
NA | TRBJ2-4 | TRBV27 | CASSNSRVLAKNIQYF
TRBD1 | TRBJ2-6 | TRBV27 | CASSLHTDRAGANVLTF
NA | TRBJ1-6 | TRBV19 | CASSILGHSYNSPLHF
NA | TRBJ2-1 | TRBV28 | CASTSGLLFWFF
NA | TRBJ1-2 | TRBV28 | CASRKGQNYGYTF
NA | TRBJ1-2 | TRBV27 | CASSPREGGLYGYTF
TRBD1 | TRBJ1-1 | TRBV7-9 | CASSAGTGTNTEAFF
TRBD1 | TRBJ1-1 | TRBV4-1 | CASSRRGTGQMNTEAFF
NA | TRBJ2-5 | TRBV11-3 | CASSLGASQETQYF
NA | TRBJ2-7 | TRBV28 | CASSRRKAGISYEQYF
TRBD1 | TRBJ2-2 | TRBV5-1 | CASSFTGAGSGELFF
NA | TRBJ2-7 | TRBV21-1 | CASRPQGHEQYF
TRBD1 | TRBJ1-1 | TRBV7-2 | CASSLAGTGGARITEAFF
NA | TRBJ1-6 | TRBV3-1/TRBV3-2 | CASSRSGYSPLHF
TRBD2 | TRBJ2-3 | TRBV5-1 | CASSLGGGSAIGTQYF
TRBD1 | TRBJ2-6 | TRBV19 | CASSTQQGADGANVLTF
TRBD1 | TRBJ2-3 | TRBV28 | CASSLGTGRTDTQYF
TRBD1 | TRBJ2-3 | TRBV11-2 | CASGTERTDTQYF
TRBD2 | TRBJ2-5 | TRBV5-8 | CASSQPPGGPRKTQYF
TRBD1 | TRBJ1-2 | TRBV2 | CASRPGTGLGYTF
TRBD1 | TRBJ1-2 | TRBV6-5 | CASSGRTGWDYGYTF
NA | TRBJ1-2 | TRBV14 | CASSPTVGTRLNYGYTF
NA | TRBJ2-2 | TRBV9 | CASSLSVGSGTGELFF
NA | TRBJ2-7 | TRBV12-1 | CASSFEGRDYEQYF